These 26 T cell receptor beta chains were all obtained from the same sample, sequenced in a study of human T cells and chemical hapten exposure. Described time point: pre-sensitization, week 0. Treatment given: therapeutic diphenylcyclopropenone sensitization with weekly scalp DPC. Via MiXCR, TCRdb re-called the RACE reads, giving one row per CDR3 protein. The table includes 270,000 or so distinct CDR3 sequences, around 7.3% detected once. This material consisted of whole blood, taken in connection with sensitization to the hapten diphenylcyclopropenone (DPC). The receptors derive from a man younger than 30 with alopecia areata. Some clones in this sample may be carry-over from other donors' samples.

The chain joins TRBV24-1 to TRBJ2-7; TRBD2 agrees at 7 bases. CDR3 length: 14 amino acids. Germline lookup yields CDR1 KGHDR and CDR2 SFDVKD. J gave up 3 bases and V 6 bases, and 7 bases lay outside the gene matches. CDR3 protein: CATSSRGEYYEQYV. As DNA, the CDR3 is TGTGCCACCAGTTCACGGGGGGAATACTACGAGCAGTACGTC.

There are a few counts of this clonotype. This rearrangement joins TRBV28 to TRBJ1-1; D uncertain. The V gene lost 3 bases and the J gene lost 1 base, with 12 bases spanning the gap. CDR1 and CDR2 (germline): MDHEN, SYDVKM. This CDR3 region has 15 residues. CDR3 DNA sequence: TGTGCCAGCAGTTTGGTCAAAGGAACGAACACTGAAGCTTTCTTT. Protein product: CASSLVKGTNTEAFF.

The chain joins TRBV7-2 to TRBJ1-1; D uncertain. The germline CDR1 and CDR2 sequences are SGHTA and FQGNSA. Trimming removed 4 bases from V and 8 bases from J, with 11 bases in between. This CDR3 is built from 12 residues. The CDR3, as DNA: TGTGCCAGCAGCTCCCTTGCTCCCGAAGCTTTCTTT. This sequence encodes CASSSLAPEAFF.

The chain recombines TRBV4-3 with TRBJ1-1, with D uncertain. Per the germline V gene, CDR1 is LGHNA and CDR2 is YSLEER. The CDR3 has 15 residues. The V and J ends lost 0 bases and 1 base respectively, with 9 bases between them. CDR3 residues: CASSQDPQGNTEAFF. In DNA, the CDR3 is TGCGCCAGCAGCCAAGATCCCCAAGGGAACACTGAAGCTTTCTTT.

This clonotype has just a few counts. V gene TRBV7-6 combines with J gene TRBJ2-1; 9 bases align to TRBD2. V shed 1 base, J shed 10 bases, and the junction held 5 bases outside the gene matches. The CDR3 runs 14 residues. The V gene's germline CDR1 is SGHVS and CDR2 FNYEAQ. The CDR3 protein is CASSLGGGAGEQFF. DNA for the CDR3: TGTGCCAGCAGCTTAGGCGGGGGGGCAGGAGAGCAGTTCTTC.

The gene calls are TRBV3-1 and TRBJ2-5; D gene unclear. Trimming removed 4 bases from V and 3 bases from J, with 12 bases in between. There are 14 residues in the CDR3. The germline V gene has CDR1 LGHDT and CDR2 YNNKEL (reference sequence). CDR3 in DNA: TGTGCCAGCAGCCCCGAGAGTTTGGAAGAGACCCAGTACTTC. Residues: CASSPESLEETQYF.

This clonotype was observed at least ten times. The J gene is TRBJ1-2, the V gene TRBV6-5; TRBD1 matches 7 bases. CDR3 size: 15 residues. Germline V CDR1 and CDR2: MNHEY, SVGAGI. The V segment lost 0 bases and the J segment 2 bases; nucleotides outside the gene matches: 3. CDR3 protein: CASSYSRQGNYGYTF. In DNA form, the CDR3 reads TGTGCCAGCAGTTACTCGAGACAGGGAAACTATGGCTACACCTTC.

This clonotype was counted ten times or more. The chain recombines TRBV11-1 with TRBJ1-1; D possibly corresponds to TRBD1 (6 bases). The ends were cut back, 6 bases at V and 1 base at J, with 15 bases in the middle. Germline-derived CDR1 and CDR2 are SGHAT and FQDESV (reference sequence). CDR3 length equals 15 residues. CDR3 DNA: TGTGCCAGCAGGGCAAGGGGGAGGTGGAACACTGAAGCTTTCTTT. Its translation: CASRARGRWNTEAFF.

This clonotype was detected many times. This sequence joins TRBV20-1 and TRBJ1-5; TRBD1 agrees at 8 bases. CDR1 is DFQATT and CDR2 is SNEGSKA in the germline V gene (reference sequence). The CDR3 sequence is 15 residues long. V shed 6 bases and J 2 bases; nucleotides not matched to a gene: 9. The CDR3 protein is CSAERTGLGNQPQHF. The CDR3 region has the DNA TGCAGTGCGGAGAGGACAGGGTTGGGCAATCAGCCCCAGCATTTT.

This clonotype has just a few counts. CDR3 DNA sequence: TGTGCCACCAGTGTCCCGGGACAGGTAAGCTCCTACGAGCAGTACGTC. This codes for CATSVPGQVSSYEQYV. The chain combines TRBV24-1 with TRBJ2-7, with 8 bases identical to TRBD1. CDR1 KGHDR and CDR2 SFDVKD come from the germline V gene. Trimming at V came to 5 bases and at J to 0 bases, leaving 8 bases not matched to a gene. This CDR3 has 16 amino acids.

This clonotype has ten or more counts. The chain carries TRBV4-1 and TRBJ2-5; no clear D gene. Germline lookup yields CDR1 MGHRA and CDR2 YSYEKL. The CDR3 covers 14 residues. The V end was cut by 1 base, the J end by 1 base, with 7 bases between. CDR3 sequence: CASSQAERQETQYF. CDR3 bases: TGCGCCAGCAGCCAAGCGGAGCGCCAAGAGACCCAGTACTTC.

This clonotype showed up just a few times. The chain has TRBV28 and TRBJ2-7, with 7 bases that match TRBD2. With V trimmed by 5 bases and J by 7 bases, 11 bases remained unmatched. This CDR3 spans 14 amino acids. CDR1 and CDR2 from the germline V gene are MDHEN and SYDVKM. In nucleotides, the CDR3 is TGTGCCAGCAGTCAACCCGGACTAGGGAAAGAGCAGTACGTC. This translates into CASSQPGLGKEQYV.

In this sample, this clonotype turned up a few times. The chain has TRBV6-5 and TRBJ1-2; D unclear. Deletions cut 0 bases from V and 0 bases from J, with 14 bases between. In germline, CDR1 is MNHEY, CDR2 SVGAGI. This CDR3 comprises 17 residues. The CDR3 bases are TGTGCCAGCAGTTACTCGAAAGAGGATTTAGCTAACTATGGCTACACCTTC. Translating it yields CASSYSKEDLANYGYTF.

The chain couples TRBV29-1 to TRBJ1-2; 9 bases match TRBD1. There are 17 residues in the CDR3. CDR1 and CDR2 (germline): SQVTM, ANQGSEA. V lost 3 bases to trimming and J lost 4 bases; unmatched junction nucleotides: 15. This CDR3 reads CSVDAGTGFSVIYGYTF. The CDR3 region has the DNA TGCAGCGTTGACGCAGGGACAGGGTTCTCTGTCATCTATGGCTACACCTTC.

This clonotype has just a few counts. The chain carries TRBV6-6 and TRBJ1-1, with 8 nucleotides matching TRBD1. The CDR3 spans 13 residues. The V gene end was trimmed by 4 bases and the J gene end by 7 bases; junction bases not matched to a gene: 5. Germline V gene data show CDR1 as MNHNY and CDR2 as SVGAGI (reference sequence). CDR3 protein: CASSSGQENEAFF. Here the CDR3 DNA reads TGTGCCAGCAGTTCGGGACAGGAGAATGAAGCTTTCTTT.

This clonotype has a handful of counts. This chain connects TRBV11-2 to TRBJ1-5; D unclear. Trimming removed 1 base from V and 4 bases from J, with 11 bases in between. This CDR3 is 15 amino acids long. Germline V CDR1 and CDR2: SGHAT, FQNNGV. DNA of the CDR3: TGTGCCAGCAGCTTAGTTGGTTTAGAGAATCAGCCCCAGCATTTT. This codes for CASSLVGLENQPQHF.

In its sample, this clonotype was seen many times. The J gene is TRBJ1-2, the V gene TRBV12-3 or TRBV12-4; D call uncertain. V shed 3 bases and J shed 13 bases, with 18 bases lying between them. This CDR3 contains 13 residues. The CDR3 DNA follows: TGTGCCAGCAGTTTGACCAGCTCACTATGGCGCACCTTC. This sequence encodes CASSLTSSLWRTF.

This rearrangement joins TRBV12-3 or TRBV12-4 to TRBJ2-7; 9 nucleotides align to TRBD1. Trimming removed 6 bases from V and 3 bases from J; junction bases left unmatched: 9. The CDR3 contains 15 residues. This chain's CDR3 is CASRLRTGAYYEQYF. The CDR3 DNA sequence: TGTGCCAGCAGGCTAAGGACAGGGGCCTACTACGAGCAGTACTTC.

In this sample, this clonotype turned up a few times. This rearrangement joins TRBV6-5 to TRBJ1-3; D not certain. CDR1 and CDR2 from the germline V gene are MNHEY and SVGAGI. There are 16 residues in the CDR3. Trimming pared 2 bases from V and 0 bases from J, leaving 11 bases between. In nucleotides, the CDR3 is TGTGCCAGCAGTTACGGGCAGTCCCTCTCTGGAAACACCATATATTTT. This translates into CASSYGQSLSGNTIYF.

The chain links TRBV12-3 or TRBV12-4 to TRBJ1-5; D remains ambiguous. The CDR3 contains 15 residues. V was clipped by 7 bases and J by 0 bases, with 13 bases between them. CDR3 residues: CASTLDQLSNQPQHF. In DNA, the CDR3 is TGTGCCAGCACCCTGGACCAACTTAGCAATCAGCCCCAGCATTTT.

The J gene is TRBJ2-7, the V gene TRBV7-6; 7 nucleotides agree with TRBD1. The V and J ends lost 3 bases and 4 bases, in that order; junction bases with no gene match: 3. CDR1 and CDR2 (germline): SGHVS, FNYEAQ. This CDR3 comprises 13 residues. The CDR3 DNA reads TGTGCCAGCAGCTTCCAGGGGGTGTACGAGCAGTACTTC. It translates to CASSFQGVYEQYF. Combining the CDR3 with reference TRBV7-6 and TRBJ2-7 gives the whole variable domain GAGVSQSPRYKVTKRGQDVALRCDPISGHVSLYWYRQALGQGPEFLTYFNYEAQQDKSGLPNDRFSAERPEGSISTLTIQRTEQRDSAMYRCASSFQGVYEQYFGPGTRLTVT.

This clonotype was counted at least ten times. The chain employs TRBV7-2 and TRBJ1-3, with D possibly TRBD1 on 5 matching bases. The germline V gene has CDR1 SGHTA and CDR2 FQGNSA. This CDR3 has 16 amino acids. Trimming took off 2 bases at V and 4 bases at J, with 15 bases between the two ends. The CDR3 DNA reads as TGTGCCAGCAGCTTACGGTTAGGGGCGGGAGGAAACACCATATATTTT. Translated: CASSLRLGAGGNTIYF.

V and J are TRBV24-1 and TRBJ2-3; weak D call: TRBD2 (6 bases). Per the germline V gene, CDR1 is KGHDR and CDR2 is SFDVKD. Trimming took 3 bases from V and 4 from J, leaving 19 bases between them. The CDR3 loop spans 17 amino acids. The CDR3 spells CATSDKEGARGSDTQYF. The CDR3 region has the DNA TGTGCCACCAGTGATAAGGAGGGCGCGCGGGGTTCAGATACGCAGTATTTT.

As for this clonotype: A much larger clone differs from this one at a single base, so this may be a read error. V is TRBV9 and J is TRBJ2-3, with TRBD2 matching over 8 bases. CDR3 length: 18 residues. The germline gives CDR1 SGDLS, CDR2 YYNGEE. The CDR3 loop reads CASSATPGAGAPTDMQYF. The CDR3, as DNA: TGTGCCAGCAGCGCCACCCCCGGAGCGGGGGCCCCCACAGATATGCAGTATTTT.

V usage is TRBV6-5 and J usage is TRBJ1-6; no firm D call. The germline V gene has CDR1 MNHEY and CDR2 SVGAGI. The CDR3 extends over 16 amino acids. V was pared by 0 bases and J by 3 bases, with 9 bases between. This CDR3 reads CASSYSVTNYNSPLHF. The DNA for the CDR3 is TGTGCCAGCAGTTACTCGGTGACCAACTATAATTCACCCCTCCACTTT.

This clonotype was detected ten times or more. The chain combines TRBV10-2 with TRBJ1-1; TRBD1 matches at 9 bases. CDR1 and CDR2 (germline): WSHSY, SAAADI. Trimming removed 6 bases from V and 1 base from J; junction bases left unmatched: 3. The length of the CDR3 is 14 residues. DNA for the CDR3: TGCGCCAGCAGGGACAGGGGTTCGAACACTGAAGCTTTCTTT. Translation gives CASRDRGSNTEAFF.